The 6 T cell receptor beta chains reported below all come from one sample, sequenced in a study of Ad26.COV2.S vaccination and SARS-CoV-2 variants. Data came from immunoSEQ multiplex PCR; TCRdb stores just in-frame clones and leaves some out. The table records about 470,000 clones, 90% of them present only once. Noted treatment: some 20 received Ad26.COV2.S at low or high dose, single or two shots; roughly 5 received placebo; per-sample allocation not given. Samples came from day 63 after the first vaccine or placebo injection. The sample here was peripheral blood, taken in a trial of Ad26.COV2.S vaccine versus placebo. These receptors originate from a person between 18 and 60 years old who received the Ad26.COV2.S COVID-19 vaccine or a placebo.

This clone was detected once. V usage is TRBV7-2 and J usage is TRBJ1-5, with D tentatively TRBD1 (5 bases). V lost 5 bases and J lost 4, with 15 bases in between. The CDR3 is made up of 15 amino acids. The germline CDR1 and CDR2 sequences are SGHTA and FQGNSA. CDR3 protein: CASSPTGTPNQPQHF. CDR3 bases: TGTGCCAGCAGCCCAACGGGGACTCCTAATCAGCCCCAGCATTTT.

The CDR3 loop is CASSPTGAYEQYF. CDR3 nucleotide sequence: TGTGCCAGCAGCCCGACAGGAGCCTACGAGCAGTACTTC. The chain carries TRBV7-8 and TRBJ2-7, with a possible D match to TRBD1 (6 bases). Trimming removed 5 bases from V and 2 bases from J, with 10 bases in between. This CDR3 is built from 13 residues. CDR1 is SGHVS, CDR2 FQNEAQ, per germline.

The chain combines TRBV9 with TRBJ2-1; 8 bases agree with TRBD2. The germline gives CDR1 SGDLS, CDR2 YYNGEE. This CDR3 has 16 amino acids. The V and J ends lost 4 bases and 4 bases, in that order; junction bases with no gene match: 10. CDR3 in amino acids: CASSPRLARTYNEQFF. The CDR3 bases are TGTGCCAGCAGCCCTCGACTAGCGAGGACGTACAATGAGCAGTTCTTC.

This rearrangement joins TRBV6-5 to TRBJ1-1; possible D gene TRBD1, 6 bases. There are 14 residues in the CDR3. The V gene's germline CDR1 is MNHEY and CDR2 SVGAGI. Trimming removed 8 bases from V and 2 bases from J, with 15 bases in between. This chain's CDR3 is CASGRGTSNTEAFF. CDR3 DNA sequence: TGTGCCAGCGGGAGAGGGACATCCAACACTGAAGCTTTCTTT.

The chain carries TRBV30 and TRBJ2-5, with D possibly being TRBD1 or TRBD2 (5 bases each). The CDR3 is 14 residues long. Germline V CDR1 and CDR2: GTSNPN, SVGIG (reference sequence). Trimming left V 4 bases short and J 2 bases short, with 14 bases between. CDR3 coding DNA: TGTGCCTGGAATAATCGGGACCTTCAAGAGACCCAGTACTTC. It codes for CAWNNRDLQETQYF.

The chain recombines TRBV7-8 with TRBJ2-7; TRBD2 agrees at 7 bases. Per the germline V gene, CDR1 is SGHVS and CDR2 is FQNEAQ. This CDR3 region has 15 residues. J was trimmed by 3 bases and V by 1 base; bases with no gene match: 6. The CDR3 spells CASSLGRGTIYEQYF. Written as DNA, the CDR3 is TGTGCCAGCAGCTTAGGTCGCGGGACTATCTACGAGCAGTACTTC.